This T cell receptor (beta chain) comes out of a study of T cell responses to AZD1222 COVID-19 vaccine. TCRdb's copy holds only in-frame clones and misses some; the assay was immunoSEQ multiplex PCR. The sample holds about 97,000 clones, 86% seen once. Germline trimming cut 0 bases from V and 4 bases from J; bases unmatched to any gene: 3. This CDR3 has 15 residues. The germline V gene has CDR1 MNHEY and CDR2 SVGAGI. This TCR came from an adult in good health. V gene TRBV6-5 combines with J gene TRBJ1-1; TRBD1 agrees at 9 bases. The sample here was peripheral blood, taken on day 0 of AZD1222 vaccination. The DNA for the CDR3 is TGTGCCAGCAGTTACTCGGGACAGGGTCGCACTGAAGCTTTCTTT. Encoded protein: CASSYSGQGRTEAFF.